These 22 T cell receptor beta chains originate from one sample sequenced in a study of regulatory T cells in long-lasting Graves disease. Described time point: persistent/refractory GD, antithyroid drugs over 5 years with positive TRAb. There was RNA extracted from PBMCs, and the TCR library was made from it. iRepertoire HTBI primers and Arm-PCR of CDR3 regions built TCR beta libraries. TCRdb re-called the multiplex PCR reads with MiXCR, one entry per CDR3 protein. The sample comprises approximately 440,000 distinct CDR3 sequences, about a quarter of which are singletons, and roughly 26% rests with the top ten. The material sequenced was peripheral blood mononuclear cells (PBMCs), taken when the disease was refractory, from a patient treated with antithyroid drugs. These receptors all stem from a female donor with Graves disease.

This clonotype was seen many times. The J gene is TRBJ2-7, the V gene TRBV12-3 or TRBV12-4, with TRBD1 identical over 8 bases. V dropped 5 bases and J dropped 2; count of bases not matched to a gene: 5. This CDR3 is 14 amino acids long. The CDR3 here is CASSTMDRAYEQYF. CDR3 in DNA: TGTGCCAGCAGTACGATGGACAGGGCCTACGAGCAGTACTTC.

This clonotype appeared many times. The gene calls are TRBV12-3 or TRBV12-4 and TRBJ1-1; TRBD1 matches 7 bases. J lost 4 bases, V lost 6 bases, and 8 bases had no gene match. The CDR3 spans 14 residues. The CDR3 DNA reads TGTGCCAGCAGCCGGCGGACAGGTCTCACTGAAGCTTTCTTT. It specifies CASSRRTGLTEAFF.

This clonotype was counted a few times. Its ends do not fully match the called genes, so a read error is possible. The chain links TRBV9 to TRBJ2-7; D is possibly TRBD2 (6 bases). The CDR3 totals 14 residues. The germline V gene has CDR1 SGDLS and CDR2 YYNGEE. In DNA form, the CDR3 reads TGTGCCAGCAGCGTTGGTAGCGGTCCCTACGAGCAATACTTC. Protein sequence: CASSVGSGPYEQYF.

This clonotype was counted at least ten times. The gene calls are TRBV3-1 and TRBJ2-7; D is unresolved. In germline, CDR1 is LGHDT, CDR2 YNNKEL (reference sequence). Trimming stripped 0 bases from V and 6 bases from J, with 6 bases between. The CDR3 is made up of 12 amino acids. The CDR3 nucleotides read TGTGCCAGCAGCCAAGAATCCCTCGAGCAGTACTTC. This sequence encodes CASSQESLEQYF.

This clonotype was seen only a few times. The chain recombines TRBV12-3 or TRBV12-4 with TRBJ1-5, with D possibly matching TRBD1 (6 bases). This CDR3 contains 15 residues. Deletions cut 6 bases from V and 1 base from J, with 13 bases between. In nucleotides, the CDR3 is TGTGCCAGCAGACCGGGACACCAGAGCAATCAGCCCCAGCATTTT. Translating it yields CASRPGHQSNQPQHF.

This clonotype appeared a few times. The CDR3 region is CASSTKGGTEAFF. The CDR3 DNA sequence: TGTGCCAGCAGCACCAAGGGGGGGACTGAAGCTTTCTTT. The chain combines TRBV7-3 with TRBJ1-1, with D possibly matching TRBD1 (6 bases). CDR1 SGHTA and CDR2 FQGTGA come from the germline V gene. V was shortened by 5 bases and J by 5 bases, with 12 bases between the two germline ends. CDR3 length: 13 amino acids.

This clonotype was found many times. The chain joins TRBV12-3 or TRBV12-4 to TRBJ2-7, with 11 bases identical to TRBD1. V shed 6 bases and J 2 bases; nucleotides not matched to a gene: 6. CDR3 length: 15 residues. CDR3 amino acids: CASSPDRGPTYEQYF. The CDR3 DNA sequence: TGTGCCAGCAGCCCGGACAGGGGGCCCACCTACGAGCAGTACTTC.

The chain employs TRBV5-1 and TRBJ2-3; D tentatively reads TRBD1 or TRBD2 (6 bases each). Deletions cut 4 bases from V and 0 bases from J, with 12 bases between. From germline, CDR1 is SGHRS and CDR2 YFSETQ. The CDR3 runs 15 residues. CDR3 region: CASSSGGGSTDTQYF. The CDR3 DNA sequence: TGCGCCAGCAGCAGCGGAGGGGGAAGCACAGATACGCAGTATTTT.

The rearrangement joins TRBV29-1 to TRBJ1-1; D is uncertain. The germline gives CDR1 SQVTM, CDR2 ANQGSEA. The CDR3 consists of 13 residues. The V gene lost 5 bases and the J gene lost 0 bases, with 10 bases spanning the gap. The CDR3 coding sequence is TGCAGCGTTACTTTTTACATGAACACTGAAGCTTTCTTT. Its protein is CSVTFYMNTEAFF.

This clonotype was seen a handful of times. The rearrangement links TRBV20-1 to TRBJ1-5, with D possibly TRBD1 on 5 matching bases. The CDR3 totals 18 residues. Trimming shortened V by 0 bases and J by 3 bases, and 21 bases separated the two germline ends. The germline V gene encodes CDR1 DFQATT and CDR2 SNEGSKA (reference sequence). This CDR3 reads CSARDERHGRGLNQPQHF. DNA of the CDR3: TGCAGTGCTAGAGACGAACGACATGGCCGGGGCCTCAATCAGCCCCAGCATTTT.

On this clonotype itself: Given a far larger clone just one base away, this is likely a sequencing read error. The CDR3 nucleotides are TGTGCCAGCAGTGAGGACAACACTGAAGCTTTCTTT. Translating gives CASSEDNTEAFF. This sequence joins TRBV6-2 or TRBV6-3 and TRBJ1-1; no reliable D call. Germline lookup yields CDR1 MNHEY and CDR2 SVGEGT. The CDR3 runs 12 residues. The V and J ends lost 5 bases and 2 bases respectively, with 6 bases between them.

The V call is TRBV10-3, the J call TRBJ2-2, with 8 bases lining up with TRBD2. V lost 0 bases, J lost 6 bases, and 12 bases stayed unmatched. Germline CDR1 and CDR2: ENHRY and SYGVKD. The CDR3 is 18 amino acids. Here the CDR3 DNA reads TGTGCCATCAGTGAGTCGACTAGCGCGAGGGCGCGCGCCGGGGAGCTGTTTTTT. It codes for CAISESTSARARAGELFF.

This clonotype was detected a few times. This chain links TRBV29-1 with TRBJ2-2; TRBD1 aligns across 10 bases. This CDR3 contains 14 residues. From germline, CDR1 is SQVTM and CDR2 ANQGSEA. Losses at the gene ends were 6 bases for V and 2 bases for J; bases not matched to a gene: 3. CDR3 in amino acids: CSVVTGGNTGELFF. The DNA for the CDR3 is TGCAGCGTCGTGACAGGGGGCAACACCGGGGAGCTGTTTTTT.

This clonotype was seen many times. The chain carries TRBV11-2 and TRBJ1-6; D is perhaps TRBD1 (5 bases). V dropped 2 bases and J dropped 7 bases, with 12 bases sitting between them. This CDR3 is built from 15 residues. In germline, CDR1 is SGHAT, CDR2 FQNNGV. The CDR3 protein is CASSLSPGGNSPLHF. The CDR3 DNA follows: TGTGCCAGCAGCTTATCCCCGGGGGGGAATTCACCCCTCCACTTT.

This clonotype was seen only a few times. The chain links TRBV12-3 or TRBV12-4 to TRBJ1-1; D may be TRBD1 (6 bases). This CDR3 spans 18 amino acids. V gave up 2 bases and J gave up 2 bases, with 21 bases separating them. CDR3 loop: CASSLRLAGARKNTEAFF. The CDR3 DNA reads as TGTGCCAGCAGTTTAAGGCTGGCGGGGGCGCGTAAAAACACTGAAGCTTTCTTT.

This sequence joins TRBV25-1 and TRBJ2-5, with TRBD2 identical over 13 bases. The trim removed 6 bases at V and 9 bases at J, leaving 7 bases unmatched. Germline loops: CDR1 MGHDK, CDR2 SYGVNS. The CDR3 is 14 amino acids. This chain's CDR3 is CASRGELAGGAQYF. The CDR3 DNA reads as TGTGCCAGCAGGGGGGAACTAGCGGGAGGGGCCCAGTACTTC. The whole variable domain, filled in from reference TRBV25-1 and TRBJ2-5, reads EADIYQTPRYLVIGTGKKITLECSQTMGHDKMYWYQQDPGMELHLIHYSYGVNSTEKGDLSSESTVSRIRTEHFPLTLESARPSHTSQYLCASRGELAGGAQYFGPGTRLLVL.

There are a few counts of this clonotype. The chain couples TRBV2 to TRBJ2-2; 7 positions agree with TRBD2. There are 13 residues in the CDR3. Germline values: CDR1 SNHLY, CDR2 FYNNEI. V lost 6 bases, J lost 7 bases, and 5 bases stayed unmatched. CDR3 bases: TGTGCCAGCAGAACCTCTAGCGGCGGGGAGCTGTTTTTT. Protein product: CASRTSSGGELFF. Full variable domain (missing parts from reference TRBV2 and TRBJ2-2): EPEVTQTPSHQVTQMGQEVILRCVPISNHLYFYWYRQILGQKVEFLVSFYNNEISEKSEIFDDQFSVERPDGSNFTLKIRSTKLEDSAMYFCASRTSSGGELFFGEGSRLTVL.

The chain carries TRBV9 and TRBJ1-1; D is uncertain. The CDR3 has 14 amino acids. Trimming removed 4 bases from V and 1 base from J, with 11 bases in between. Germline V gene data show CDR1 as SGDLS and CDR2 as YYNGEE. The CDR3 DNA sequence: TGTGCCAGCAGCCTAGAAGACTGGAACACTGAAGCTTTCTTT. Its protein is CASSLEDWNTEAFF.

The rearrangement joins TRBV6-1 to TRBJ1-2; a weak D match, TRBD1 (6 bases). From germline, CDR1 is MNHNS and CDR2 SASEGT. V was clipped by 2 bases and J by 8 bases, with 18 bases between them. CDR3 length: 15 amino acids. CDR3 protein: CASSESGASTQGYTF. The CDR3 DNA sequence: TGTGCCAGCAGTGAATCAGGGGCCTCTACACAGGGCTACACCTTC.

Ten or more counts support this clonotype. The chain uses TRBV15 and TRBJ1-4; TRBD1 aligns across 7 bases. From germline, CDR1 is LNHNV and CDR2 YYDKDF (reference sequence). This CDR3 is built from 15 residues. V trimming: 0 bases; J trimming: 5 bases; junction bases outside the gene matches: 3. This chain's CDR3 is CATSRDSRGNEKLFF. CDR3 sequence (DNA): TGTGCCACCAGCAGAGATTCCAGGGGGAATGAAAAACTGTTTTTT.

At least ten counts were recorded for this clonotype. This chain connects TRBV20-1 to TRBJ1-2, with unresolved D. Per the germline V gene, CDR1 is DFQATT and CDR2 is SNEGSKA (reference sequence). The CDR3 totals 14 residues. The V end lost 5 bases, the J end lost 8 bases, and 21 bases lay between the germline ends. This chain's CDR3 is CSAAPPASGGGYTF. CDR3 coding DNA: TGCAGTGCTGCTCCACCCGCGTCGGGTGGAGGCTACACCTTC.

This clonotype was seen only a few times. The chain links TRBV6-1 to TRBJ1-1; 7 nucleotides line up with TRBD1. J gave up 3 bases and V 2 bases, and 3 bases lay outside the gene matches. Germline V gene lookup returns CDR1 MNHNS and CDR2 SASEGT. This CDR3 has 14 amino acids. CDR3 sequence: CASSERRGHTEAFF. CDR3 nucleotide sequence: TGTGCCAGCAGTGAAAGAAGGGGGCACACTGAAGCTTTCTTT.